This T cell receptor beta chain is drawn from a study of immune characteristics of hereditary and idiopathic chronic pancreatitis. Regarding the study as a whole: Controls had less diverse, more clonal TCRbeta repertoires than both pancreatitis groups. Productive TCR rearrangement counts correlated positively with chronic pancreatitis severity scores. Samples were taken only at TPIAT; differing disease duration may matter. Hereditary and idiopathic cases differed in TRBV10, TRBV19, TRBV23 and TRBV5 usage.

V was clipped by 3 bases and J by 5 bases, with 16 bases between them. CDR1 is SGHVS, CDR2 FNYEAQ, per germline. The CDR3 loop spans 16 amino acids. The pancreas tissue came from patients undergoing total pancreatectomy with islet autotransplantation. Assay used: immunoSEQ multiplex PCR; TCRdb lists only in-frame clones, some missing. The sample lists about 14,000 clones; around four fifths were seen once. Turning to this clone: What it binds is unknown.

The clonotype was recovered from a human donor with chronic pancreatitis. The V and J genes are TRBV7-6 and TRBJ2-2, with D perhaps given as TRBD1 or TRBD2 (6 bases each). Sequenced material: pancreas tissue with hereditary chronic pancreatitis. The CDR3 coding sequence is TGTGCCAGCAGCTTGTCCGGGGGCAGAAAGACCGGGGAGCTGTTTTTT. This translates into CASSLSGGRKTGELFF.